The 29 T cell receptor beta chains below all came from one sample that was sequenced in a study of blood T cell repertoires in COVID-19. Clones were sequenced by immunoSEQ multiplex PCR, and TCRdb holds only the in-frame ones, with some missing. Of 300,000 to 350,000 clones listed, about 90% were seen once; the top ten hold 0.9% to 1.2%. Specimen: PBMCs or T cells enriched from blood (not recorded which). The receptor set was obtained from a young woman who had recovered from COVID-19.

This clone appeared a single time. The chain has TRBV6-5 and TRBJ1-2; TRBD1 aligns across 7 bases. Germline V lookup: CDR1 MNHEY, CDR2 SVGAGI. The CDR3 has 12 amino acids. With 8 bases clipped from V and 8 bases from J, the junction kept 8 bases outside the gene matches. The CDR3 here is CASGYRGGGYTF. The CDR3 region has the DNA TGTGCCAGCGGATACAGGGGTGGCGGCTACACCTTC.

CDR3 sequence reads: CASSWGDRSTDTQYF. The DNA for the CDR3 is TGCGCCAGCAGCTGGGGGGACAGGAGCACAGATACGCAGTATTTT. The rearrangement links TRBV5-1 to TRBJ2-3, with 8 bases matching TRBD1. CDR1 is SGHRS and CDR2 is YFSETQ in the germline V gene. V gave up 3 bases and J gave up 0 bases; unmatched junction bases: 3. CDR3 size: 15 residues. The full variable domain, in which reference TRBV5-1 and TRBJ2-3 provide the parts outside the CDR3, is KAGVTQTPRYLIKTRGQQVTLSCSPISGHRSVSWYQQTPGQGLQFLFEYFSETQRNKGNFPGRFSGRQFSNSRSEMNVSTLELGDSALYLCASSWGDRSTDTQYFGPGTRLTVL.

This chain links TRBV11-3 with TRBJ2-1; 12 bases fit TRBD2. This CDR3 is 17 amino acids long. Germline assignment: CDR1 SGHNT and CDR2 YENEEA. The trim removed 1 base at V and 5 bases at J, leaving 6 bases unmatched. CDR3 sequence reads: CASSLASLAGGNNEQFF. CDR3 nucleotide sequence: TGTGCCAGCAGCTTAGCCTCCCTAGCGGGGGGGAACAATGAGCAGTTCTTC.

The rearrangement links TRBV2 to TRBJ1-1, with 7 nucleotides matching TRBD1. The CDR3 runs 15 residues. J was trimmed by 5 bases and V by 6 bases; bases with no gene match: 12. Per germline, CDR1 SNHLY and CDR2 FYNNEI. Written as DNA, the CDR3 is TGTGCCAGCAGCTATGGGACAGATAGTAGGACTGAAGCTTTCTTT. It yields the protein CASSYGTDSRTEAFF.

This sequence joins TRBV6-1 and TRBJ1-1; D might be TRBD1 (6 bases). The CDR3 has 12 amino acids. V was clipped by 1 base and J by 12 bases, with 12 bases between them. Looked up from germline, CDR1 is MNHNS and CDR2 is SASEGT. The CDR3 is CASSEVRQGTFF. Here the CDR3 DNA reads TGTGCCAGCAGTGAAGTACGGCAGGGGACTTTCTTT.

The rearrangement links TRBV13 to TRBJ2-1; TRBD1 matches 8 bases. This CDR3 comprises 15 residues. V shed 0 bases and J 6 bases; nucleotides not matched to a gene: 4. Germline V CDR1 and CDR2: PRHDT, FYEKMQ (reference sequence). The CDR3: CASSLGRTGSNEQFF. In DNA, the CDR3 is TGTGCCAGCAGCTTAGGGCGGACAGGGAGCAATGAGCAGTTCTTC. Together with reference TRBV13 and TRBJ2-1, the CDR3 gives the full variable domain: AAGVIQSPRHLIKEKRETATLKCYPIPRHDTVYWYQQGPGQDPQFLISFYEKMQSDKGSIPDRFSAQQFSDYHSELNMSSLELGDSALYFCASSLGRTGSNEQFFGPGTRLTVL.

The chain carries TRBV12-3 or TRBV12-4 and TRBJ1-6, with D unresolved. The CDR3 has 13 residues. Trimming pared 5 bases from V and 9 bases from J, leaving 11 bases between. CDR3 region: CASSTRGSSPLHF. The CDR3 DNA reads TGTGCCAGCAGTACACGGGGTTCTTCACCCCTCCACTTT.

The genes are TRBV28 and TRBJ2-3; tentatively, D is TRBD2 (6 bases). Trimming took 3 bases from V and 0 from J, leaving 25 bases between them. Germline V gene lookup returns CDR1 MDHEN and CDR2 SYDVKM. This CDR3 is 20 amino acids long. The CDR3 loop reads CASSFLFLGGELSSTDTQYF. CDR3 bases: TGTGCCAGCAGTTTTTTATTTCTCGGCGGGGAGCTCTCTAGCACAGATACGCAGTATTTT.

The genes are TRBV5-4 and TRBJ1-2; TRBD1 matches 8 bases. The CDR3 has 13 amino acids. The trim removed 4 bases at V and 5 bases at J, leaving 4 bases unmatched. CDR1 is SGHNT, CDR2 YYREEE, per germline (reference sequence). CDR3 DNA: TGTGCCAGCAGCGGGGACAGGAAGTATGGCTACACCTTC. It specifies CASSGDRKYGYTF.

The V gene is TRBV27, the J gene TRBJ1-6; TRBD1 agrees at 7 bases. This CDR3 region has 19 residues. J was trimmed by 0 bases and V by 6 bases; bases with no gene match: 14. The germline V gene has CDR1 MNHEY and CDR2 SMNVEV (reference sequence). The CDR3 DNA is TGTGCCAGCAGCTTAAGGGGGACACAGGGGTTCTCCTATAATTCACCCCTCCACTTT. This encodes CASSLRGTQGFSYNSPLHF.

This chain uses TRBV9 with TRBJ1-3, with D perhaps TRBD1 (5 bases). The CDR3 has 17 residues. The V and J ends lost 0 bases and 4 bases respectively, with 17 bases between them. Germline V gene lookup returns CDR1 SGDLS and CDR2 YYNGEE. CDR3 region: CASSVEGNRVVGNTIYF. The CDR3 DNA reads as TGTGCCAGCAGCGTAGAGGGGAATCGGGTGGTAGGAAACACCATATATTTT.

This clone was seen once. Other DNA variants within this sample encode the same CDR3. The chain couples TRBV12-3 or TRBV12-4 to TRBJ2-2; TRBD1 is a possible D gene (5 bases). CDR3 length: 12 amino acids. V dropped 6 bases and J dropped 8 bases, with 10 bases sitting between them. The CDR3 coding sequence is TGTGCCAGCAGCCAGGGATCTGGGGAGCTGTTTTTT. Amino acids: CASSQGSGELFF.

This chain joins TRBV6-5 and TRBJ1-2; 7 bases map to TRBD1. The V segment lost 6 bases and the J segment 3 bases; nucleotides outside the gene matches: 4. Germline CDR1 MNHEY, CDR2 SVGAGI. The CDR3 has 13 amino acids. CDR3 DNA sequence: TGTGCCAGCAGGATCGACAGGGACTATGGCTACACCTTC. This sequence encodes CASRIDRDYGYTF.

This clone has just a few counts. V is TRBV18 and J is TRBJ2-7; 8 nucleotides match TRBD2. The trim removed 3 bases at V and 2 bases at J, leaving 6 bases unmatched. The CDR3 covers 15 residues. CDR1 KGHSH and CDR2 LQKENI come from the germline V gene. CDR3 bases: TGTGCCAGCTCACCGTACGGACTAGCTACCTACGAGCAGTACTTC. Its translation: CASSPYGLATYEQYF.

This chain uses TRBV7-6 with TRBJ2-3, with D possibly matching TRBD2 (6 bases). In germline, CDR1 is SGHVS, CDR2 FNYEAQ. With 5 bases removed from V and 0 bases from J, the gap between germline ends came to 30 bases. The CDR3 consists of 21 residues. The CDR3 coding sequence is TGTGCCAGCAGCCATTCTACTATTATGAGCGGGCGCCCTTATAGCACAGATACGCAGTATTTT. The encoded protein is CASSHSTIMSGRPYSTDTQYF.

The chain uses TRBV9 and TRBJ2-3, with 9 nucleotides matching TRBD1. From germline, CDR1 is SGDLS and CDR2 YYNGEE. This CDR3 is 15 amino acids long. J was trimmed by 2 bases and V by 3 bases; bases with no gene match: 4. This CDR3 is CASSDRGPSTDTQYF. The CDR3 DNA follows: TGTGCCAGCAGCGACAGGGGGCCATCCACAGATACGCAGTATTTT.

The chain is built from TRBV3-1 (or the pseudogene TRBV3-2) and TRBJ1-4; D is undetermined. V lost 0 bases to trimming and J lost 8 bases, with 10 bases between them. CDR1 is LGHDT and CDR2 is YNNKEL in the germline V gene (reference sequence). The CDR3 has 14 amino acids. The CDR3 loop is CASSQDPAGEKLFF. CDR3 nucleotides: TGTGCCAGCAGCCAAGATCCAGCCGGGGAAAAACTGTTTTTT.

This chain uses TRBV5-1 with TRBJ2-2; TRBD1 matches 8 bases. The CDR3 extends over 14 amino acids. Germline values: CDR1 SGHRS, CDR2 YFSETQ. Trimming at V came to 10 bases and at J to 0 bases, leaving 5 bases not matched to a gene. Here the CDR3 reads CAGRQGPNTGELFF. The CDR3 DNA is TGCGCCGGACGACAGGGGCCGAACACCGGGGAGCTGTTTTTT.

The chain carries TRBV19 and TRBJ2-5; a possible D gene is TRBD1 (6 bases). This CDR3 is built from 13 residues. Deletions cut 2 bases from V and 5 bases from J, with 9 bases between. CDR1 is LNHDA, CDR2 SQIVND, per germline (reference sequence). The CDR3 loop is CASSIQGTETQYF. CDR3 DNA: TGTGCCAGTAGTATACAGGGGACCGAGACCCAGTACTTC.

CDR3 in DNA: TGTGCCAGCAGCGGGGGGAGCCAAACGGGGACCGGGGAGCTGTTTTTT. Its protein is CASSGGSQTGTGELFF. The chain employs TRBV7-8 and TRBJ2-2, with D perhaps TRBD2 (6 bases). The V gene's germline CDR1 is SGHVS and CDR2 FQNEAQ. V was cut by 5 bases and J by 5 bases, with 18 bases left in between. There are 16 residues in the CDR3.

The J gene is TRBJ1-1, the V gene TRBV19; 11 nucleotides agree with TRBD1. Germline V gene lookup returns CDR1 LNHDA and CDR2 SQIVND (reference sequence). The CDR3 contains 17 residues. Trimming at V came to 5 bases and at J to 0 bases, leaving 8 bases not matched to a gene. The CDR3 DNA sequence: TGTGCCAGTAGTCCTCCGGGACAGGGGGGGGTGAACACTGAAGCTTTCTTT. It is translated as CASSPPGQGGVNTEAFF.

CDR3 loop: CASSTGYATNEKLFF. In nucleotides, the CDR3 is TGTGCCAGTAGTACAGGTTACGCAACTAATGAAAAACTGTTTTTT. The gene calls are TRBV19 and TRBJ1-4; D remains ambiguous. Germline CDR1 reads LNHDA; CDR2 reads SQIVND (reference sequence). Trimming removed 4 bases at V and 0 bases at J, with 9 bases between. The CDR3 spans 15 residues.

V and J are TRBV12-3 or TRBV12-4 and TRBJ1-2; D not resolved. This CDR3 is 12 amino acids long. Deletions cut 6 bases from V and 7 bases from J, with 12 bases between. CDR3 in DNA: TGTGCCAGCAGCGGGTCTACTAGTGGCTACACCTTC. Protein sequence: CASSGSTSGYTF.

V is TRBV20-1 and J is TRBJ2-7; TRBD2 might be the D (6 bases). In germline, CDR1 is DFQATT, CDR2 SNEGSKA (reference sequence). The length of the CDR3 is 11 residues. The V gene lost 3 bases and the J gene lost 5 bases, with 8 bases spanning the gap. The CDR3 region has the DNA TGCAGTGCTAGGTGGGGGGACGAGCAGTACTTC. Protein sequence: CSARWGDEQYF.

The CDR3: CASSQGGTGGANTEAFF. In DNA, the CDR3 is TGCGCCAGCAGCCAAGGGGGGACAGGGGGCGCGAACACTGAAGCTTTCTTT. The chain is built from TRBV5-1 and TRBJ1-1; TRBD1 matches at 12 bases. This CDR3 is 17 amino acids long. CDR1 is SGHRS, CDR2 YFSETQ, per germline. V trimming: 4 bases; J trimming: 1 base; junction bases outside the gene matches: 8.

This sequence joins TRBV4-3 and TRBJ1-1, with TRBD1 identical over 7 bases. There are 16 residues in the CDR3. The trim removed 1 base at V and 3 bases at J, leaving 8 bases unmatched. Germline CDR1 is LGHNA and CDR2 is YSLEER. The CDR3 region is CASSQGQGIPDTEAFF. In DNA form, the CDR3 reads TGCGCCAGCAGCCAAGGACAGGGAATTCCGGACACTGAAGCTTTCTTT.

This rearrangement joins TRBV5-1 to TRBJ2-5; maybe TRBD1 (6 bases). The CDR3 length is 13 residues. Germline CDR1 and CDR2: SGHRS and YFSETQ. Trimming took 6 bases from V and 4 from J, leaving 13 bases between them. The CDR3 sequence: CASNEGGRETQYF. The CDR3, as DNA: TGCGCCAGCAATGAAGGGGGAAGAGAGACCCAGTACTTC.

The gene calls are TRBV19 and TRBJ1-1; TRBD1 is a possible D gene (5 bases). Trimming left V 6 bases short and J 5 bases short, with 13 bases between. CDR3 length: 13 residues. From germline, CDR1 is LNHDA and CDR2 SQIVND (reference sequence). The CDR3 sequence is CASRSGMGTEAFF. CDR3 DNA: TGTGCCAGTAGGTCAGGGATGGGGACTGAAGCTTTCTTT.

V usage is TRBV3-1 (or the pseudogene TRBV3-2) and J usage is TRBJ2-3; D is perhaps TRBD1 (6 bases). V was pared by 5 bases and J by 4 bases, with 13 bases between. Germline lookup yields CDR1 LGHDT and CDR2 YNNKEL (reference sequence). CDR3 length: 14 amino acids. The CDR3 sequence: CASSRGQGPDTQYF. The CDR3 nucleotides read TGTGCCAGCAGCAGAGGGCAGGGGCCAGATACGCAGTATTTT.